This T cell receptor beta chain was captured by sequencing in a study of immune heterogeneity within non-small cell lung tumors. Using 32 V and 13 J primers, multiplex PCR amplified TCR beta CDR3. TCRdb passed the multiplex PCR reads through MiXCR, listing each CDR3 protein once. The sample lists roughly 13,000 distinct CDR3 sequences; about a quarter were seen once. Germline loops: CDR1 SGDLS, CDR2 YYNGEE. The CDR3 contains 15 residues. The germline V and J ends were trimmed by 0 bases and 2 bases, with 10 bases remaining between them. Study-level findings and limits: Local tumor mutational burden and local T-cell repertoire clonality showed a moderate significant correlation, R around 0.34. Different tumor locations in one patient shared dominant CDR3 beta clonotypes yet harbored unique high-frequency clones.

Bulk tumor genomic DNA (approximately 600 ng per sample) served as template. Biopsies, several per primary tumor and spaced far apart, were collected during surgery. Enrolled individuals presented with untreated, newly diagnosed non-small cell lung cancer and received curative surgery. A total of some 16 patients with newly diagnosed non-small cell lung cancer, all of whom were undergoing surgery with curative intent, made up the donors. This clonotype has ten or more counts. What it recognizes is unknown. The source material was lung tumor tissue. The sequence was obtained from a middle-aged man with non-small cell lung cancer. The rearrangement joins TRBV9 to TRBJ2-3, with D maybe TRBD2 (5 bases). CDR3 protein: CASSVGVDSTDTQYF. CDR3 DNA sequence: TGTGCCAGCAGCGTAGGCGTGGACTCCACAGATACGCAGTATTTT.